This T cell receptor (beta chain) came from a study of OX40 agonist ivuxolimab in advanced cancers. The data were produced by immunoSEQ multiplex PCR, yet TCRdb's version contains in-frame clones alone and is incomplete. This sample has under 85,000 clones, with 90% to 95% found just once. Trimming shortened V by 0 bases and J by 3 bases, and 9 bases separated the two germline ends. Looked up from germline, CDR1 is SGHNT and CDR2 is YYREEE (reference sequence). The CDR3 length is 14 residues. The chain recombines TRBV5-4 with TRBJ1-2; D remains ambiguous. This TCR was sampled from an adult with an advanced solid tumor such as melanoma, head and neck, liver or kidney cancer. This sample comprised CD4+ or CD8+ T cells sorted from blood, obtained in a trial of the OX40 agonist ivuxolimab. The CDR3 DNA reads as TGTGCCAGCAGCTTGGGCGGGTTCGACTATGGCTACACCTTC. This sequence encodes CASSLGGFDYGYTF.